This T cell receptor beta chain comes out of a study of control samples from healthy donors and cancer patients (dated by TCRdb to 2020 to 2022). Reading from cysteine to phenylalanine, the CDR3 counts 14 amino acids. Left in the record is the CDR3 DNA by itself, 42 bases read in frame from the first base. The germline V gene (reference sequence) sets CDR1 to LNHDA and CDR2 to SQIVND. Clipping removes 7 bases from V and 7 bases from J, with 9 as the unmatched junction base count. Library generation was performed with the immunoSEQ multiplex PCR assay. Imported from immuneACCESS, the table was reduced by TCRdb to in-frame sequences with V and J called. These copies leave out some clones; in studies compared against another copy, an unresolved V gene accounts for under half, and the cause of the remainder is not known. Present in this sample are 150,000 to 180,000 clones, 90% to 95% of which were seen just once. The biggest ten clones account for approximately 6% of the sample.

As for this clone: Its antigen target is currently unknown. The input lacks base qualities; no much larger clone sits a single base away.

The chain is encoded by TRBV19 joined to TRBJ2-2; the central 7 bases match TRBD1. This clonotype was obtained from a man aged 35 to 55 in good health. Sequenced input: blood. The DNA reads TGTGCCAGTAATAACAGGGGTTTAAACGGGGAGCTGTTTTTT. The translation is CASNNRGLNGELFF.